This T cell receptor beta chain was identified during a study of T cells in Graves' hyperthyroidism and ophthalmopathy. Researchers amplified the TCR beta CDR3 regions from RNA transcripts. HTBI primers drove first-round RT-PCR of the TCR CDR3. Using its own MiXCR run on the multiplex PCR reads, TCRdb lists one record per CDR3 protein. The repertoire has around 720,000 distinct CDR3 sequences, approximately 36% of them found once; the top ten carry less than 35%. V lost 8 bases, J lost 8 bases, and 5 bases stayed unmatched. The CDR3 extends over 12 amino acids. This TCR was recovered from a woman in her 40s with Graves' hyperthyroidism. The chain couples TRBV12-3 or TRBV12-4 to TRBJ2-7; 11 bases match TRBD2. Sequenced: blood. CDR3: CASELAGDKQYF. The CDR3 DNA reads as TGTGCCAGCGAACTAGCGGGGGACAAGCAGTACTTC.